Sequencing of this TCR beta chain was carried out in a study of blood T cells in healthy people across ages. Study results and caveats: Naive and antigen-experienced cells were not separated, limiting conclusive comparison. Investigators viewed diversity estimates from one million T cells as underestimates, the study reported.

Isolation yielded PBMCs, at least 6 million per sample, in every case. Sample-barcoded 5' priming and a J-beta primer mix drove a second PCR of about 6 to 12 cycles. All cDNA molecules were each tagged by a template-switch adaptor with 12 random nucleotides. Each CDR3 protein is one row after TCRdb ran MiXCR on the 5' RACE reads. In the table there are 1.8 million or so distinct CDR3 sequences, about 39% of which are singletons. The junction had 13 bases not matched to a gene; V was cut back by 6 bases and J by 8 bases. The CDR3 consists of 16 residues. This clonotype was detected only a few times. Antigen specificity is unknown.

Source material: blood. The chain employs TRBV12-3 or TRBV12-4 and TRBJ2-1, with 10 bases that match TRBD2. This TCR was recovered from a human donor in good health. The CDR3 bases are TGTGCCAGCAGCACAAATAGCGGGGGGCCGGTGGATGAGCAGTTCTTC. Encoded protein: CASSTNSGGPVDEQFF.